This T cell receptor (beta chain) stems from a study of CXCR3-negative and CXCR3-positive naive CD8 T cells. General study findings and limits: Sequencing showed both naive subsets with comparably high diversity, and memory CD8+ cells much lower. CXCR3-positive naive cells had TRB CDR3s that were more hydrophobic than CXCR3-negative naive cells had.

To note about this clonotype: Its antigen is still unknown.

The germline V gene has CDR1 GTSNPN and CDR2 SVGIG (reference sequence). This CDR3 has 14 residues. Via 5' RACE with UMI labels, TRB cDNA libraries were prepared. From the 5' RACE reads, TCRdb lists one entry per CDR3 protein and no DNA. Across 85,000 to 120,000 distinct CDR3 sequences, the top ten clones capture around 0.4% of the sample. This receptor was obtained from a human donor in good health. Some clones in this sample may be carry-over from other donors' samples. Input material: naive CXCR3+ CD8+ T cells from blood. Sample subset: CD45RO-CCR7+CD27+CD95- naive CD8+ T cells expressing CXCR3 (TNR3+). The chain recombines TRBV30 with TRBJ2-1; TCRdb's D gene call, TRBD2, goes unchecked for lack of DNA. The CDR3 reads CACEAADSYNEQFF.